The present entry profiles one TCR beta chain with its context. Its antigen is not known. This entry belongs to a study of cytomegalovirus exposure and HLA in healthy donors. Whole-study findings and limits: The investigators catalogued 150 to 200 TCR beta chains as cytomegalovirus-associated. Rarity held for most TCR sequences, but there were some public TCRs that occurred in many donors.

The protocol was immunoSEQ multiplex PCR, while the TCRdb copy is restricted to in-frame clones and leaves out a portion. The sample lists about 140,000 clones; roughly 86% were seen once. The sequenced sample consisted of PBMCs. This sequence was found in a woman aged 30 to 39 in good health and CMV-seronegative.

The DNA of the CDR3 is TGTGCCAGCAGCTTGGGTCAGGGGGCGAACGAGCAGTACTTC. It encodes CASSLGQGANEQYF. The chain has TRBV7-2 and TRBJ2-7, with 8 bases that match TRBD1. The CDR3 totals 14 residues. V dropped 3 bases and J dropped 5; count of bases not matched to a gene: 6. CDR1 is SGHTA and CDR2 is FQGNSA in the germline V gene. Together with reference TRBV7-2 and TRBJ2-7, the CDR3 gives the full variable domain: GAGVSQSPSNKVTEKGKDVELRCDPISGHTALYWYRQSLGQGLEFLIYFQGNSAPDKSGLPSDRFSAERTGGSVSTLTIQRTQQEDSAVYLCASSLGQGANEQYFGPGTRLTVT.